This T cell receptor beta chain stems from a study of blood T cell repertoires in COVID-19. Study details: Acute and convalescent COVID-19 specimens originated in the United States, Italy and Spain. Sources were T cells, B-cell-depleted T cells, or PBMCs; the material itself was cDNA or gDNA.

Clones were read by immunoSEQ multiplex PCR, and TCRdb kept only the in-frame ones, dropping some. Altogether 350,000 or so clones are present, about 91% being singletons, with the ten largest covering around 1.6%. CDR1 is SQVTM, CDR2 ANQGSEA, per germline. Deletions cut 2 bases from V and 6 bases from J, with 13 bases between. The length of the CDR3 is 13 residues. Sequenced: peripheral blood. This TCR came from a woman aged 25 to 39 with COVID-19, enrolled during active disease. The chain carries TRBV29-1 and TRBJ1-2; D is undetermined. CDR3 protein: CSVETRVPNGYTF. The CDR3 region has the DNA TGCAGCGTTGAAACCCGGGTCCCAAATGGCTACACCTTC.